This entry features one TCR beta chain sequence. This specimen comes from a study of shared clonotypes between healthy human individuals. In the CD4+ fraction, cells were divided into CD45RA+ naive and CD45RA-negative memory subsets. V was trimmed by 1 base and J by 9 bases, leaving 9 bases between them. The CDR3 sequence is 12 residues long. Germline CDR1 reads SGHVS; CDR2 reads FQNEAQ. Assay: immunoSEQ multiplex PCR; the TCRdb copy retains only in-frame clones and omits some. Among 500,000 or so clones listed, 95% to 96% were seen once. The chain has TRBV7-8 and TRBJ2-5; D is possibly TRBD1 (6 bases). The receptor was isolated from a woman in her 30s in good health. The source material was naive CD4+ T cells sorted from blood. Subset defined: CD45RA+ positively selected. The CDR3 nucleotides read TGTGCCAGCAGCTTAGGGGGGACATCCCAGTACTTC. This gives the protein CASSLGGTSQYF.